This TCR beta chain appears in the sequencing data of a study of HIV-infected patients and healthy controls. Across the study: No general T-cell lymphocytopenia was present, and per-chain CDR3 totals resembled those of controls. Study-wide findings and caveats: The study did not determine the donors' HLA types. Compared with controls, mean Gini indices were significantly raised in HIV-infected repertoires, possibly indicating oligoclonality.

All unsorted peripheral T cells were captured because whole blood was used without fractionation. 450 to 600 ng RNA was reverse transcribed with alpha and beta constant-region primers. Each of the alpha and beta chains got its own library through chain-specific third strand synthesis with indices. The library had 12-nucleotide molecular identifiers formed by two random hexamers joined together. TCRdb redid the calling of the 5' RACE reads with MiXCR, one entry per CDR3 protein. The sample includes 9,500 or so distinct CDR3 sequences, over 4.5% of them seen just once. Deletions cut 8 bases from V and 1 base from J, with 14 bases between. The CDR3 runs to 14 residues. CDR1 is SGHTA, CDR2 FQGNSA, per germline. This clonotype was seen repeatedly, ten times or more. The antigen is not known.

This TCR derives from an adult with HIV infection. The chain joins TRBV7-2 to TRBJ1-1; D uncertain. Sequencing used blood, obtained before antiretroviral therapy. The chain's CDR3 is CASGKALTNTEAFF. In DNA form, the CDR3 reads TGTGCCAGCGGAAAGGCGCTAACGAACACTGAAGCTTTCTTT.